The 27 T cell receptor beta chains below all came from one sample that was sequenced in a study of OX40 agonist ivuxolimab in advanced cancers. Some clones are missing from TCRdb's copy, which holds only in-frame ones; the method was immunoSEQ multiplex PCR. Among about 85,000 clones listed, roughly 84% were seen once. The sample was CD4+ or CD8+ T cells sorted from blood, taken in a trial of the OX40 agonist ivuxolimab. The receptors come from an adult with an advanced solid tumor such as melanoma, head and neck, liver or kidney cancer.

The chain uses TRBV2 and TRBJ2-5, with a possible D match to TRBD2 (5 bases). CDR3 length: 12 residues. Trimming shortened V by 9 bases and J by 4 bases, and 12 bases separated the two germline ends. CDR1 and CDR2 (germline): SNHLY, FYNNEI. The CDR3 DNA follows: TGTGCCAGTAAGGGTGAGGGAGAGACCCAGTACTTC. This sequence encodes CASKGEGETQYF.

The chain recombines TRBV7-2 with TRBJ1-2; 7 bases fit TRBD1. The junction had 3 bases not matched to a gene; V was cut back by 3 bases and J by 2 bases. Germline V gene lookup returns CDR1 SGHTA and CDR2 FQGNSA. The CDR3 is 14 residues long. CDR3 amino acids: CASSLTQGNYGYTF. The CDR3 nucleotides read TGTGCCAGCAGCTTGACACAGGGGAACTATGGCTACACCTTC.

CDR3 region: CASSIGQGGNQPQHF. CDR3 in DNA: TGTGCCAGTAGTATAGGTCAGGGTGGGAATCAGCCCCAGCATTTT. The chain is built from TRBV19 and TRBJ1-5; D possibly corresponds to TRBD1 (5 bases). The CDR3 length is 15 residues. The germline V gene encodes CDR1 LNHDA and CDR2 SQIVND (reference sequence). The V and J ends lost 1 base and 4 bases respectively, with 11 bases between them.

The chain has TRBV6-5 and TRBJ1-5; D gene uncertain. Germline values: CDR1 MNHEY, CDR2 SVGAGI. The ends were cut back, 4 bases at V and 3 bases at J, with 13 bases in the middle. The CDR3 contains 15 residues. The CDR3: CASSSELGYNQPQHF. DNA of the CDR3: TGTGCCAGCAGTTCCGAGCTGGGGTACAATCAGCCCCAGCATTTT.

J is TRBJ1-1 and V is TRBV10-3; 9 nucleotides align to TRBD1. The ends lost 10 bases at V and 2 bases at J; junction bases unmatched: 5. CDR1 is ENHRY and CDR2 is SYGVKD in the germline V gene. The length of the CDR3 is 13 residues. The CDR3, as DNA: TGTGCCACCAGGACAGGGGATAACACTGAAGCTTTCTTT. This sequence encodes CATRTGDNTEAFF.

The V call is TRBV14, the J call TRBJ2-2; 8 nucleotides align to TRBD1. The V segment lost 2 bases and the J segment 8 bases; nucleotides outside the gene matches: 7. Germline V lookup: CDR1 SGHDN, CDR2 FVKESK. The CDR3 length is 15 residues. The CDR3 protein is CASSQLTGAQGELFF. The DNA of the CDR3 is TGTGCCAGCAGCCAATTGACAGGGGCGCAAGGGGAGCTGTTTTTT.

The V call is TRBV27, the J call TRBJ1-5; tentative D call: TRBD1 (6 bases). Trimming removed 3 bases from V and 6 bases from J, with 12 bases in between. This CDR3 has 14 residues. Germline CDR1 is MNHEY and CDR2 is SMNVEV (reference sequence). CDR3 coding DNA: TGTGCCAGCAGTTTCAGCAGGGGAAGTCAGCCCCAGCATTTT. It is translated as CASSFSRGSQPQHF.

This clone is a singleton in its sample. CDR3 coding DNA: TGTGCCATCACTCCGACAGGGATGAACACTGAAGCTTTCTTT. Its protein is CAITPTGMNTEAFF. The V gene is TRBV10-3, the J gene TRBJ1-1; 7 bases map to TRBD1. The CDR3 extends over 14 amino acids. Germline-derived CDR1 and CDR2 are ENHRY and SYGVKD. The V segment lost 7 bases and the J segment 0 bases; nucleotides outside the gene matches: 5.

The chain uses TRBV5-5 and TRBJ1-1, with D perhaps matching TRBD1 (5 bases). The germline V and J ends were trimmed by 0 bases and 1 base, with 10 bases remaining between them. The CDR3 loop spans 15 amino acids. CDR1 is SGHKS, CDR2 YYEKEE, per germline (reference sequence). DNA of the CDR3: TGTGCCAGCAGCTTGGGCCCCAGGGCGAACACTGAAGCTTTCTTT. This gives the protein CASSLGPRANTEAFF.

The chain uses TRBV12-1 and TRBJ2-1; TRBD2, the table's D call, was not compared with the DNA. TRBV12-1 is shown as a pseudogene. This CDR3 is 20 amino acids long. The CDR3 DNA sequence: TGTGCCAGCAGAACTGTCTCCGGACAGGGGCTGAGCGGGAGGGACAATGAGCAGTTCTTC. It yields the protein CASRTVSGQGLSGRDNEQFF.

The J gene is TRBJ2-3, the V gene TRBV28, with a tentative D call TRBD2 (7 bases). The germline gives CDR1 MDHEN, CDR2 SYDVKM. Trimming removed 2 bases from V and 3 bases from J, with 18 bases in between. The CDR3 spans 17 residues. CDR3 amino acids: CASSLGALARGTDTQYF. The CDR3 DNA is TGTGCCAGCAGTTTAGGGGCACTAGCGAGGGGGACAGATACGCAGTATTTT.

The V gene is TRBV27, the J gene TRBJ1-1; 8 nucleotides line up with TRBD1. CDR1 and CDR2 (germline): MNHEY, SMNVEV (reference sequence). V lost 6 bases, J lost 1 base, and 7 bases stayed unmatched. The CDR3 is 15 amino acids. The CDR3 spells CASSTAGGGNTEAFF. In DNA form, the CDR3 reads TGTGCCAGCAGCACCGCAGGGGGCGGGAACACTGAAGCTTTCTTT.

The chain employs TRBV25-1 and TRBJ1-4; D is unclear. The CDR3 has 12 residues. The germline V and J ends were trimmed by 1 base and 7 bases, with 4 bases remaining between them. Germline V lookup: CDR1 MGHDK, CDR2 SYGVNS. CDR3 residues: CASSEWGEKLFF. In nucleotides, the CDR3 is TGTGCCAGCAGTGAATGGGGTGAAAAACTGTTTTTT.

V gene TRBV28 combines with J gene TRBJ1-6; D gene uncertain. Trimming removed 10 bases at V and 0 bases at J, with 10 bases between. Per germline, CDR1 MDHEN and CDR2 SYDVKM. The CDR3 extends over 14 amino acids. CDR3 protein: CANQESSYNSPLHF. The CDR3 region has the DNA TGTGCCAACCAAGAGAGCTCCTATAATTCACCCCTCCACTTT.

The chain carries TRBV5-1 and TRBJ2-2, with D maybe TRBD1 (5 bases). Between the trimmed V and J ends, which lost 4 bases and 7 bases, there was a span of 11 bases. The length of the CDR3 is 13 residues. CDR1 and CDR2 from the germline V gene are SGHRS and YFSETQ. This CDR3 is CASSPGFVGELFF. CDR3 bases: TGCGCCAGCAGCCCAGGGTTTGTCGGGGAGCTGTTTTTT.

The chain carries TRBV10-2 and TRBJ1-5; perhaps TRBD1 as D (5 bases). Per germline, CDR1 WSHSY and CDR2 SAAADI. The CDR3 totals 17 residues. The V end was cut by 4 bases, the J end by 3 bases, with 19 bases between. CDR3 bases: TGCGCCAGCAGTGGCCTGGGCTGGGACGAGGTCAATCAGCCCCAGCATTTT. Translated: CASSGLGWDEVNQPQHF.

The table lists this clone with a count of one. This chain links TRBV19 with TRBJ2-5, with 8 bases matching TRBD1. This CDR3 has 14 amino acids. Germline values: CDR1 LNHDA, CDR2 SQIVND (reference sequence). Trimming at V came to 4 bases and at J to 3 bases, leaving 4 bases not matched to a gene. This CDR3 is CASSRTGNKETQYF. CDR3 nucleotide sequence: TGTGCCAGTAGTAGGACAGGGAACAAAGAGACCCAGTACTTC. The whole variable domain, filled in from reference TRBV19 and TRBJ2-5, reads DGGITQSPKYLFRKEGQNVTLSCEQNLNHDAMYWYRQDPGQGLRLIYYSQIVNDFQKGDIAEGYSVSREKKESFPLTVTSAQKNPTAFYLCASSRTGNKETQYFGPGTRLLVL.

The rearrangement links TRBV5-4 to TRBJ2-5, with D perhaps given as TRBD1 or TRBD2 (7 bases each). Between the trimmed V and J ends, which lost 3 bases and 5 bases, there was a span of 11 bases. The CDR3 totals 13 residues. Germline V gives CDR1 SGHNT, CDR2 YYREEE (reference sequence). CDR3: CASSSQGGETQYF. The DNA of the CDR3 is TGTGCCAGCAGCTCGCAGGGGGGGGAGACCCAGTACTTC.

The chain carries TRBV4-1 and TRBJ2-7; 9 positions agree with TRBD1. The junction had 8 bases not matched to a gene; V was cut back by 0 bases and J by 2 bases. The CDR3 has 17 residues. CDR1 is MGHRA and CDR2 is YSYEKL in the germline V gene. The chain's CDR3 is CASSQDFTGGFAYEQYF. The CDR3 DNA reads TGCGCCAGCAGCCAAGATTTTACAGGGGGCTTTGCCTACGAGCAGTACTTC.

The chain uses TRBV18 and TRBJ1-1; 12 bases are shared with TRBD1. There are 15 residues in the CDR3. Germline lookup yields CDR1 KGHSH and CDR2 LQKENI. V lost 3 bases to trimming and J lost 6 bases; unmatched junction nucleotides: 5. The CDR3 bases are TGTGCCAGCTCACCCGGGACAGGGGGCGGATCTGAAGCTTTCTTT. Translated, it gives CASSPGTGGGSEAFF.

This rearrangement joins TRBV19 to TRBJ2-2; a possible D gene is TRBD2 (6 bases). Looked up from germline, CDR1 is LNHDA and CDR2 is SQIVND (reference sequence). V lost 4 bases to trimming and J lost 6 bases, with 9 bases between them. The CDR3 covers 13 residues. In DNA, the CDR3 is TGTGCCAGTAGTACTACTAGCCCCGGGGAGCTGTTTTTT. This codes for CASSTTSPGELFF. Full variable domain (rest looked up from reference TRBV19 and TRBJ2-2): DGGITQSPKYLFRKEGQNVTLSCEQNLNHDAMYWYRQDPGQGLRLIYYSQIVNDFQKGDIAEGYSVSREKKESFPLTVTSAQKNPTAFYLCASSTTSPGELFFGEGSRLTVL.

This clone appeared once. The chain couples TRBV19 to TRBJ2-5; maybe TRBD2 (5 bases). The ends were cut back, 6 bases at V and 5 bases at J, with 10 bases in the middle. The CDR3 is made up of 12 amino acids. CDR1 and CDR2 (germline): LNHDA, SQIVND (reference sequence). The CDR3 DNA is TGTGCCAGTAGCTTCACGGGGGAGACCCAGTACTTC. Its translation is CASSFTGETQYF. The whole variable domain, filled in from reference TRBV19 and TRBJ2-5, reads DGGITQSPKYLFRKEGQNVTLSCEQNLNHDAMYWYRQDPGQGLRLIYYSQIVNDFQKGDIAEGYSVSREKKESFPLTVTSAQKNPTAFYLCASSFTGETQYFGPGTRLLVL.

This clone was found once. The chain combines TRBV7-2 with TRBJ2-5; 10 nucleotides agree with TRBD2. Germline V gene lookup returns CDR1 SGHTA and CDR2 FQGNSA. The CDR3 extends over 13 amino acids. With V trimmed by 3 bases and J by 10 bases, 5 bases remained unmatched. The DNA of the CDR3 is TGTGCCAGCAGCTTTAGCGGGGGGATGGGCCAGTACTTC. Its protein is CASSFSGGMGQYF. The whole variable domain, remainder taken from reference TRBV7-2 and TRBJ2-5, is GAGVSQSPSNKVTEKGKDVELRCDPISGHTALYWYRQSLGQGLEFLIYFQGNSAPDKSGLPSDRFSAERTGGSVSTLTIQRTQQEDSAVYLCASSFSGGMGQYFGPGTRLLVL.

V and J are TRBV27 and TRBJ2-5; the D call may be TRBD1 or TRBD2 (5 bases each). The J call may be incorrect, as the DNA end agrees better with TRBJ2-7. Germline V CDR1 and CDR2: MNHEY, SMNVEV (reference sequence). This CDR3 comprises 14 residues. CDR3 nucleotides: TGTGCCAGCAGCCCGACAGAGGGGACCTACGAGCAGTACTTC. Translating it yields CASSPTEGTYEQYF.

The CDR3 nucleotides read TGTGCCAGTAGCCCCCGGTGGGGGGCGGGCTTCGGCAATCAGCCCCAGCATTTT. It yields the protein CASSPRWGAGFGNQPQHF. The rearrangement joins TRBV19 to TRBJ1-5; TRBD1 is a possible D gene (6 bases). CDR3 length: 18 residues. Per germline, CDR1 LNHDA and CDR2 SQIVND (reference sequence). V was pared by 6 bases and J by 2 bases, with 23 bases between.

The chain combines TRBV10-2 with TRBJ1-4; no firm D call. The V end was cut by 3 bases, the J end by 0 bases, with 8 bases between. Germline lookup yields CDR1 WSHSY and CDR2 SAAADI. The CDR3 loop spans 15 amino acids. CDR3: CASSDRQATNEKLFF. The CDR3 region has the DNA TGCGCCAGCAGTGACAGGCAAGCAACTAATGAAAAACTGTTTTTT.

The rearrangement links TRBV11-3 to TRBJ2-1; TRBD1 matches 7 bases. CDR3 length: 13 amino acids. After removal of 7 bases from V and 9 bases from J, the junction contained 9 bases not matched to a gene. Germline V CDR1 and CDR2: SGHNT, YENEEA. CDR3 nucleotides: TGTGCCAGCAAACCGAGGGGGCAAGGTGAGCAGTTCTTC. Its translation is CASKPRGQGEQFF.